This TCR beta chain emerged from a study of beta chain features in type 1 diabetes. Study observations and caveats: VDJ junctions in type 1 diabetes patients carried more deletions and fewer insertions.

This CDR3 has 16 amino acids. Germline V lookup: CDR1 SQVTM, CDR2 ANQGSEA. Of the isolated RNA, all was reverse transcribed, and so the sequenced material was expressed TCRB transcripts. The method was immunoSEQ multiplex PCR; TCRdb's version includes in-frame clones alone and lacks a portion of them. Of about 400,000 clones listed, 10% to 15% are singletons. Details on this clone: Its matching antigen is unknown.

This sequence joins TRBV29-1 and TRBJ1-2, with 7 positions matching TRBD1. Sequencing was carried out using naive CD4+ T cells from blood. This TCR derives from a man between 18 and 29 years old in good health. The CDR3 nucleotides are TGCAGTCTCCAACCCCAGGATCAACAGGGGAAGTATGGCTACACCTTC. This translates into CSLQPQDQQGKYGYTF.